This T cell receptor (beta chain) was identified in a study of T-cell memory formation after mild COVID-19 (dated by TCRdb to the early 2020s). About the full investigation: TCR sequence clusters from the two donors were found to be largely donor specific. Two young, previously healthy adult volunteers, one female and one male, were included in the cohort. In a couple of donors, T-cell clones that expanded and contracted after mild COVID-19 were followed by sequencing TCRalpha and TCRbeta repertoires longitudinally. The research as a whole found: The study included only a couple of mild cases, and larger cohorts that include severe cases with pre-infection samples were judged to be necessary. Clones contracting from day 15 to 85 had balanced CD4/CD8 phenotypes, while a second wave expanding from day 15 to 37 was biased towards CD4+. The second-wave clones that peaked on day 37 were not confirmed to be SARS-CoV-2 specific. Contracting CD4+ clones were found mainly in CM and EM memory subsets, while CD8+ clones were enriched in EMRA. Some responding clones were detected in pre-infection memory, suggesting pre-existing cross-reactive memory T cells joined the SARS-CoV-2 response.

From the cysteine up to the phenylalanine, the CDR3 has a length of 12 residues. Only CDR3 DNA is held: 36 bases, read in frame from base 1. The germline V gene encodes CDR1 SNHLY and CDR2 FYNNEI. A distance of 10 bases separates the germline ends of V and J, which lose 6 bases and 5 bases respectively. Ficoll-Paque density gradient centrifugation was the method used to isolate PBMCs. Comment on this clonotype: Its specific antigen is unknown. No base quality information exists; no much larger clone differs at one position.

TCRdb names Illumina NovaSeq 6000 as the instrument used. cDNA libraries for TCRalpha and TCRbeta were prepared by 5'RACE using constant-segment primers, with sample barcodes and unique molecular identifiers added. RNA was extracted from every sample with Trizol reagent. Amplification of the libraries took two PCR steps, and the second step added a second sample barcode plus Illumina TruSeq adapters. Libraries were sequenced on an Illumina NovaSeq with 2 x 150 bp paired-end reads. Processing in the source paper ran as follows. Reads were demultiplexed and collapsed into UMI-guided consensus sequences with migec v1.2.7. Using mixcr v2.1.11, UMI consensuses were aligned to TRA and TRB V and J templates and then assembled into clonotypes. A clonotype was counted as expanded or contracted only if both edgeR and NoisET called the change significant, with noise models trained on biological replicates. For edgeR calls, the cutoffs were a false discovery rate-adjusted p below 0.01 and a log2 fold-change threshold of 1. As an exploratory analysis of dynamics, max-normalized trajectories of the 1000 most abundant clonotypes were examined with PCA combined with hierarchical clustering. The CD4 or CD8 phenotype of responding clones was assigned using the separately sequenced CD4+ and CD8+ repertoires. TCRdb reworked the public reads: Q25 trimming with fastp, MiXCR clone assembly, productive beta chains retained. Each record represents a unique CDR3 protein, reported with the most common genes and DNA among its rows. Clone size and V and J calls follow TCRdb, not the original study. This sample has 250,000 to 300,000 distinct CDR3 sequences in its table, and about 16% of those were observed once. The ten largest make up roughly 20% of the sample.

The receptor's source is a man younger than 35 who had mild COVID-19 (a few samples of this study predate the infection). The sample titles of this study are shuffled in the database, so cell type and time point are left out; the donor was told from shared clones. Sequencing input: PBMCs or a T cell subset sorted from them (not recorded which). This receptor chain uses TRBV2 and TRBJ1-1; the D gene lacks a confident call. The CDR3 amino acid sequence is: CASRPFGTEAFF. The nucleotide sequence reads TGTGCCAGCAGACCCTTCGGTACTGAAGCTTTCTTT. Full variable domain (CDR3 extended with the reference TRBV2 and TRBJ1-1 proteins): EPEVTQTPSHQVTQMGQEVILRCVPISNHLYFYWYRQILGQKVEFLVSFYNNEISEKSEIFDDQFSVERPDGSNFTLKIRSTKLEDSAMYFCASRPFGTEAFFGQGTRLTVV.